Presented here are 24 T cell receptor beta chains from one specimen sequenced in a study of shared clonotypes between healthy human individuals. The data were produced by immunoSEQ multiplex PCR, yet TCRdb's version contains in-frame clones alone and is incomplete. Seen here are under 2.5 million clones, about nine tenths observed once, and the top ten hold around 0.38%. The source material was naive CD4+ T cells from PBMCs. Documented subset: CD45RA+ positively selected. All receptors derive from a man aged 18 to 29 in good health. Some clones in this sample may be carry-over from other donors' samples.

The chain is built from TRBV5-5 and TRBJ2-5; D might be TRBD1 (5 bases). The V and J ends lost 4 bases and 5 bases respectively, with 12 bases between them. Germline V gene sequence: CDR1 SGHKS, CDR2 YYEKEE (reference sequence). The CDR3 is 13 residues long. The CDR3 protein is CASSATVLETQYF. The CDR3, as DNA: TGTGCCAGCAGCGCGACAGTTTTGGAGACCCAGTACTTC.

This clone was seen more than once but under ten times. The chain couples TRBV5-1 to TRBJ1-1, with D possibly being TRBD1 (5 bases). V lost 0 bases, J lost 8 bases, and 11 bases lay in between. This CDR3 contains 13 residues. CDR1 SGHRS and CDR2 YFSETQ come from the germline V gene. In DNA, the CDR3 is TGCGCCAGCAGCTTGGGGAGACAGAGAGAAGCTTTCTTT. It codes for CASSLGRQREAFF.

This CDR3 reads CASSQGLAAVLDTQYF. In DNA form, the CDR3 reads TGTGCCAGCAGCCAAGGACTAGCGGCCGTGCTAGATACGCAGTATTTT. The J gene is TRBJ2-3, the V gene TRBV9, with 10 positions matching TRBD2. The CDR3 is 16 amino acids. The trim removed 4 bases at V and 5 bases at J, leaving 10 bases unmatched. From germline, CDR1 is SGDLS and CDR2 YYNGEE.

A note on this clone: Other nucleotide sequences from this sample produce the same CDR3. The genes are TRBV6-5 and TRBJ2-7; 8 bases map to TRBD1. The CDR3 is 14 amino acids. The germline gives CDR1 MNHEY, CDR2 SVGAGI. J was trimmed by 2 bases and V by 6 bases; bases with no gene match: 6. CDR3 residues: CASSRTGGTYEQYF. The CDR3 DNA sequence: TGTGCCAGCAGCCGCACAGGGGGGACCTACGAGCAGTACTTC.

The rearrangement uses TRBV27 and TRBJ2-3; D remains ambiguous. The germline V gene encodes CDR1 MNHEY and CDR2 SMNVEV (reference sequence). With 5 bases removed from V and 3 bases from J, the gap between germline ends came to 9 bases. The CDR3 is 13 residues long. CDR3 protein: CASSPVYTDTQYF. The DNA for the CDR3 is TGTGCCAGCAGTCCTGTTTATACAGATACGCAGTATTTT.

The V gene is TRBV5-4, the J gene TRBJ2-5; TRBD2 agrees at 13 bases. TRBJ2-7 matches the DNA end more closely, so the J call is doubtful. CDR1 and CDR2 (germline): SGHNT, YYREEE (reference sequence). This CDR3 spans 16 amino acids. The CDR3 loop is CASSPGGTSGTYEQYF. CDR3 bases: TGTGCCAGCAGCCCCGGGGGGACTAGCGGGACCTACGAGCAGTACTTC.

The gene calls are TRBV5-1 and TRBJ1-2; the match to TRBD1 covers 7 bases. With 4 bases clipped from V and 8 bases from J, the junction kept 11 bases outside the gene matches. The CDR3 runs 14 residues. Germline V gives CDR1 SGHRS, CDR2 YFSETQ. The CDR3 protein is CASSPRQGERGYTF. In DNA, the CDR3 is TGCGCCAGCAGCCCCAGGCAGGGGGAAAGAGGCTACACCTTC.

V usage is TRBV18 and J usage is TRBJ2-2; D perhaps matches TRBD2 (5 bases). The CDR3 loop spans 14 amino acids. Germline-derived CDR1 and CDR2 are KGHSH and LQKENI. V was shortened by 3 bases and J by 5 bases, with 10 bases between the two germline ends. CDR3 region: CASSPTEVTGELFF. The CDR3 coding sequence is TGTGCCAGCTCACCTACGGAGGTAACCGGGGAGCTGTTTTTT.

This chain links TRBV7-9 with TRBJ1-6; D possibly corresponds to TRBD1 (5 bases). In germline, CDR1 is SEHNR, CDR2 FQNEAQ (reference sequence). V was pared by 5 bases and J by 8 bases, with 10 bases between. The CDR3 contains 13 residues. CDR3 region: CASSTMGDSPLHF. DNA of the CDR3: TGTGCCAGCAGCACTATGGGGGATTCACCCCTCCACTTT.

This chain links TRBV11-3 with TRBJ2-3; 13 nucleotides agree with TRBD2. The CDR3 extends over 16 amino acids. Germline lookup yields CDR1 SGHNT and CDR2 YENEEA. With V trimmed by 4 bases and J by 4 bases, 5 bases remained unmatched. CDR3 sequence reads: CASSSRTSGSPDTQYF. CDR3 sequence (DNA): TGTGCCAGCAGCTCTCGGACTAGCGGGAGCCCAGATACGCAGTATTTT.

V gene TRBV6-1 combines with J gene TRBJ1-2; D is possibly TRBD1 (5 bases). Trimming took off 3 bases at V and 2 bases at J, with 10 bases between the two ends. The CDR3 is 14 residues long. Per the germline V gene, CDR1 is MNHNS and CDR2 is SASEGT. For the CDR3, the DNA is TGTGCCAGCAGTGATAAGGGGAGAAACTATGGCTACACCTTC. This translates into CASSDKGRNYGYTF.

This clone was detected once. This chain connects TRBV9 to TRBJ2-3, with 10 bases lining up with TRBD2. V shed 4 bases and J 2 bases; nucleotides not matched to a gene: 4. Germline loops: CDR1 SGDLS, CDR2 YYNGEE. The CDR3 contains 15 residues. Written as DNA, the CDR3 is TGTGCCAGCAGCCCTAGCGGGAGCTACACAGATACGCAGTATTTT. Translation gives CASSPSGSYTDTQYF.

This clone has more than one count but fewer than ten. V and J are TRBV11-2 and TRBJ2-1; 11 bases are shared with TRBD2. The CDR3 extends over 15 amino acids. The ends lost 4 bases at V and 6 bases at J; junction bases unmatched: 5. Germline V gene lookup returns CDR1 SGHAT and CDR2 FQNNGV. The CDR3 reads CASSSTSGIPNEQFF. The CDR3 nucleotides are TGTGCCAGCAGCTCGACTAGCGGGATACCCAATGAGCAGTTCTTC. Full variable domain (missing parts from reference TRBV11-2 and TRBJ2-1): EAGVAQSPRYKIIEKRQSVAFWCNPISGHATLYWYQQILGQGPKLLIQFQNNGVVDDSQLPKDRFSAERLKGVDSTLKIQPAKLEDSAVYLCASSSTSGIPNEQFFGPGTRLTVL.

In DNA form, the CDR3 reads TGTGCCAGCAGCCCCGCTGGGGGCACAGATACGCAGTATTTT. Translating it yields CASSPAGGTDTQYF. The rearrangement joins TRBV5-6 to TRBJ2-3; no reliable D call. CDR3 length equals 14 residues. Trimming removed 4 bases at V and 1 base at J, with 10 bases between. CDR1 and CDR2 (germline): SGHDT, YYEEEE. Based on the CDR3 plus reference TRBV5-6 and TRBJ2-3, the full variable domain is DAGVTQSPTHLIKTRGQQVTLRCSPKSGHDTVSWYQQALGQGPQFIFQYYEEEERQRGNFPDRFSGHQFPNYSSELNVNALLLGDSALYLCASSPAGGTDTQYFGPGTRLTVL.

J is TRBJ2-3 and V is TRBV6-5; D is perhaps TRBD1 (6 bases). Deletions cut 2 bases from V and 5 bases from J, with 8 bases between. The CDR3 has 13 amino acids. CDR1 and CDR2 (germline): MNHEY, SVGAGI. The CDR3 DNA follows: TGTGCCAGCAGTTACAACAGGGAAGATACGCAGTATTTT. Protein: CASSYNREDTQYF.

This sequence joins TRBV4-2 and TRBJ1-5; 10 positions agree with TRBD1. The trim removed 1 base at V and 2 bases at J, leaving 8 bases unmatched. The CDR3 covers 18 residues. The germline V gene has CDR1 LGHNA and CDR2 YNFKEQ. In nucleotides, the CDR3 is TGTGCCAGCAGCCAAGGGGGACAGGGGCGGGTAGGCAATCAGCCCCAGCATTTT. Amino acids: CASSQGGQGRVGNQPQHF.

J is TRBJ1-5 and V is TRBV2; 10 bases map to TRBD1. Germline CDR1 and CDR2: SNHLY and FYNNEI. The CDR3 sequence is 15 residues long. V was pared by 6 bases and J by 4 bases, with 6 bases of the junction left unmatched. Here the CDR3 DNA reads TGTGCCAGCAGGGGGACAGGGGCCCCAAATCAGCCCCAGCATTTT. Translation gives CASRGTGAPNQPQHF.

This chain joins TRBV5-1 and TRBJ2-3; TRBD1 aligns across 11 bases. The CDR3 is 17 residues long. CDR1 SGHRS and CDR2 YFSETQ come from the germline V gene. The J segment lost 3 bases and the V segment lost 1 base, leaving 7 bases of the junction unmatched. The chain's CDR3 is CASSLISGQGATDTQYF. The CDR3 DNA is TGCGCCAGCAGCTTGATTTCAGGACAGGGGGCAACAGATACGCAGTATTTT. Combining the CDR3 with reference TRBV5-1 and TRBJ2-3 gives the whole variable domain KAGVTQTPRYLIKTRGQQVTLSCSPISGHRSVSWYQQTPGQGLQFLFEYFSETQRNKGNFPGRFSGRQFSNSRSEMNVSTLELGDSALYLCASSLISGQGATDTQYFGPGTRLTVL.

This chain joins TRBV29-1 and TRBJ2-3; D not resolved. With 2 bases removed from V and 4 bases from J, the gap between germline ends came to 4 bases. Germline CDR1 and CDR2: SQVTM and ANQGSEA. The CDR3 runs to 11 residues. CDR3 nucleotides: TGCAGCGTTGAATCCCCAGATACGCAGTATTTT. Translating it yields CSVESPDTQYF.

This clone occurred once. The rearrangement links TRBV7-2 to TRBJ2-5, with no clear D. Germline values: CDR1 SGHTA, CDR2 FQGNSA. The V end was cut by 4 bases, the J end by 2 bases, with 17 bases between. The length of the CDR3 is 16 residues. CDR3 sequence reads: CASSYHRPSSQETQYF. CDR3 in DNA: TGTGCCAGCAGCTACCACAGACCATCATCACAAGAGACCCAGTACTTC.

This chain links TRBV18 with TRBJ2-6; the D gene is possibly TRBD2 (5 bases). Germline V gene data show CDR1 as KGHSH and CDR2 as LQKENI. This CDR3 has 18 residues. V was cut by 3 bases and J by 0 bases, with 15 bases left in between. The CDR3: CASSPRAIASSGANVLTF. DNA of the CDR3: TGTGCCAGCTCACCCCGAGCTATAGCGTCCTCTGGGGCCAACGTCCTGACTTTC.

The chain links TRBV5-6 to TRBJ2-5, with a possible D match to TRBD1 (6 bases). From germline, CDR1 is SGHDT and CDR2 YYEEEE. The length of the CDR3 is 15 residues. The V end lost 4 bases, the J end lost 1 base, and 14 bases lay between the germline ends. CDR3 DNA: TGTGCCAGCAGCCCATGGACAGCCCGCCAAGAGACCCAGTACTTC. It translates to CASSPWTARQETQYF.

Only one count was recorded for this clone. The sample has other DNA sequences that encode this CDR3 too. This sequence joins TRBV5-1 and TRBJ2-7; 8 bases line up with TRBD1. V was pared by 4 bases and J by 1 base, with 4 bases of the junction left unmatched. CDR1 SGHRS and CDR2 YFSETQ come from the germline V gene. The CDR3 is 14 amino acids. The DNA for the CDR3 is TGCGCCAGCAGCCCTGGACAGGGATCCTACGAGCAGTACTTC. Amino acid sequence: CASSPGQGSYEQYF.

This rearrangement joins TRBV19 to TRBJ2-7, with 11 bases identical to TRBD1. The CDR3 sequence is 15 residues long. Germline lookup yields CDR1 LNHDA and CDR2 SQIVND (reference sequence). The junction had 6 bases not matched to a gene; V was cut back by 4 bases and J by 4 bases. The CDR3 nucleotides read TGTGCCAGTAGTACGGACAGGGGGCGATGGTACGAGCAGTACTTC. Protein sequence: CASSTDRGRWYEQYF. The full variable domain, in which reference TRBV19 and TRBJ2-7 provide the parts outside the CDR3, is DGGITQSPKYLFRKEGQNVTLSCEQNLNHDAMYWYRQDPGQGLRLIYYSQIVNDFQKGDIAEGYSVSREKKESFPLTVTSAQKNPTAFYLCASSTDRGRWYEQYFGPGTRLTVT.